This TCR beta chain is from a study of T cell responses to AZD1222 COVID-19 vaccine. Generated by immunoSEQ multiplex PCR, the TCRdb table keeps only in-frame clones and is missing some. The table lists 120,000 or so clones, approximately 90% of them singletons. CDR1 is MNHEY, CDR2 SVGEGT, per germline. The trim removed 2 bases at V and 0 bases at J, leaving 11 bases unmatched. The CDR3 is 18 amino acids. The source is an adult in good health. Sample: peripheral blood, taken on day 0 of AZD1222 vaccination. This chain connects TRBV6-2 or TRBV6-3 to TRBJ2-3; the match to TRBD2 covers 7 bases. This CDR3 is CASSYVVGGPSSTDTQYF. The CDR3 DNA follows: TGTGCCAGCAGTTACGTAGTGGGAGGGCCCTCGAGCACAGATACGCAGTATTTT.